A selection of T cell receptor delta chains follows, all from one sample in a study of gamma-delta T cells after stem cell transplantation. TCRdb re-called the RT-PCR reads via CATT. The sample carries about 5,000 delta-chain clones, more than 1.5% recorded once. Material: gamma-delta T cells. Receptors originate from a human donor. It is not recorded whose cells these are; they may come from a transplant donor. Both conserved end residues are part of each CDR3. A D gene is named only where the DNA matches it firmly. Clone sizes are given selectively: once, few, many, or a class where the clone is expanded.

TRDV2	.	TRDJ1	TRDD3	TGTGCCTGTGACACTCTGGGGGACCCGACATACACCGATAAACTCATCTTT	CACDTLGDPTYTDKLIF
TRDV2	few	TRDJ3	TRDD3	TGTGCCTGTGACACTCTGGGGGATACAATCTCCTGGGACACCCGACAGATGTTTTTC	CACDTLGDTISWDTRQMFF